This T cell receptor (beta chain) was captured by sequencing in a study of blood T cells in healthy people across ages. At the level of the study: Template switching caught about one barcoded beta molecule for each two T cells.

CDR3 length equals 14 residues. Samples each had at least 5.5 micrograms of total RNA extracted. This clonotype showed up just a few times. Then a second PCR, running roughly 7 to 11 cycles, was carried out with a sample-barcoded 5' primer and a J-beta primer mix. Through a template-switch adaptor with 12 random nucleotides, each cDNA molecule received a tag. TCRdb recomputed calls from the 5' RACE reads with MiXCR, one row per CDR3 protein. This sample has more than 650,000 distinct CDR3 sequences; approximately 22% occur once, and the top ten carry approximately 20%. This clonotype was sampled from a man between 70 and 80 years old in good health. Material for sequencing was blood. This rearrangement joins TRBV12-3 or TRBV12-4 to TRBJ2-5, with TRBD2 matching 7 bases. The last part of the DNA fits TRBJ2-7 better; the J call may be wrong. The CDR3: CASSLGGLTYEQYF. The CDR3 DNA reads TGTGCCAGCAGTTTGGGGGGACTAACCTACGAGCAGTACTTC.